Presented here are 19 T cell receptor beta chains from one specimen sequenced in a study of blood T cells in healthy people across ages. The use of a sample-barcoded 5' primer and a J-beta primer mix characterized a second PCR of roughly 7 to 11 cycles. MiXCR, applied by TCRdb to the 5' RACE reads, yields one record per CDR3 protein. The profile shows over a million distinct CDR3 sequences, 42% of them singletons. Input material: blood. These receptors came from a woman aged 18-29 years in good health.

This clonotype came up a few times. The rearrangement uses TRBV29-1 and TRBJ2-1, with 10 bases lining up with TRBD2. V lost 2 bases to trimming and J lost 7 bases; unmatched junction nucleotides: 5. The germline gives CDR1 SQVTM, CDR2 ANQGSEA. The CDR3 runs 14 residues. The CDR3 sequence: CSVEKREGFNEQFF. The CDR3 DNA reads TGCAGCGTTGAAAAGCGGGAGGGGTTTAATGAGCAGTTCTTC.

J is TRBJ2-3 and V is TRBV5-1; D is unclear. Trimming took 4 bases from V and 7 from J, leaving 7 bases between them. The CDR3 length is 11 residues. The germline gives CDR1 SGHRS, CDR2 YFSETQ. CDR3 nucleotides: TGCGCCAGCAGCAAAACCAATACGCAGTATTTT. This codes for CASSKTNTQYF.

The chain employs TRBV7-8 and TRBJ1-5, with D unclear. CDR3 length equals 16 residues. Trimming took 3 bases from V and 7 from J, leaving 19 bases between them. Germline CDR1 reads SGHVS; CDR2 reads FQNEAQ. The CDR3 here is CASSFTGAGRRQPQHF. As DNA, the CDR3 is TGTGCCAGCAGCTTCACGGGCGCGGGTCGGCGACAGCCCCAGCATTTT.

This clonotype was seen a handful of times. This rearrangement joins TRBV6-2 or TRBV6-3 to TRBJ1-2; D unclear. V lost 0 bases, J lost 7 bases, and 21 bases lay in between. CDR3 length: 17 amino acids. The V gene's germline CDR1 is MNHEY and CDR2 SVGEGT. Here the CDR3 DNA reads TGTGCCAGCAGTTACTCGCCAGGATTCCTCCTATCGAGTGGCTACACCTTC. Translating it yields CASSYSPGFLLSSGYTF.

A word on this clonotype: One end of the junction does not line up with germline, which may come from a read error. The chain joins TRBV16 to TRBJ1-5; D remains ambiguous. The germline CDR1 and CDR2 sequences are KGHSY and FQNENV. The CDR3 runs 16 residues. CDR3 region: CASSQRTADSSQPQHF. The CDR3 DNA is TGTGCCAGCAGCCAGAGGACTGCCGATAGCAGTCAGCCCCAGCATTTT.

The rearrangement links TRBV12-3 or TRBV12-4 to TRBJ2-7, with D possibly being TRBD2 (5 bases). The CDR3 length is 17 residues. The V end was cut by 0 bases, the J end by 1 base, with 16 bases between. CDR3 loop: CASSLAVSTGRSYEQYF. The CDR3 nucleotides read TGTGCCAGCAGTTTAGCGGTTTCGACGGGGAGATCCTACGAGCAGTACTTC.

This clonotype showed up just a few times. The chain links TRBV7-2 to TRBJ2-7; 9 bases are shared with TRBD2. The J segment lost 6 bases and the V segment lost 4 bases, leaving 10 bases of the junction unmatched. The CDR3 has 15 amino acids. Germline V gene sequence: CDR1 SGHTA, CDR2 FQGNSA. The CDR3 bases are TGTGCCAGCAGCTATAGCGGGAGTTCCCCGCGCGAGCAGTACTTC. Protein product: CASSYSGSSPREQYF. Together with reference TRBV7-2 and TRBJ2-7, the CDR3 gives the full variable domain: GAGVSQSPSNKVTEKGKDVELRCDPISGHTALYWYRQSLGQGLEFLIYFQGNSAPDKSGLPSDRFSAERTGGSVSTLTIQRTQQEDSAVYLCASSYSGSSPREQYFGPGTRLTVT.

This clonotype has only a few counts. The chain uses TRBV25-1 and TRBJ1-1; no firm D call. CDR3 size: 15 residues. Deletions cut 3 bases from V and 5 bases from J, with 16 bases between. Germline lookup yields CDR1 MGHDK and CDR2 SYGVNS. The CDR3 reads CASSDPLAGGTEAFF. CDR3 sequence (DNA): TGTGCCAGCAGTGACCCCCTCGCAGGAGGAACTGAAGCTTTCTTT.

The chain uses TRBV20-1 and TRBJ1-1; perhaps TRBD1 as D (6 bases). V gave up 5 bases and J gave up 1 base, with 11 bases separating them. CDR1 is DFQATT, CDR2 SNEGSKA, per germline (reference sequence). There are 13 residues in the CDR3. CDR3 nucleotide sequence: TGCAGTGCTCTCCACAGGGAGAACACTGAAGCTTTCTTT. Residues: CSALHRENTEAFF.

This sequence joins TRBV15 and TRBJ2-3, with 9 bases matching TRBD2. The CDR3 is made up of 16 amino acids. Losses at the gene ends were 3 bases for V and 5 bases for J; bases not matched to a gene: 9. CDR1 is LNHNV and CDR2 is YYDKDF in the germline V gene (reference sequence). This chain's CDR3 is CATSSEREASRDTQYF. CDR3 in DNA: TGTGCCACCAGCAGCGAGCGGGAGGCCTCCAGAGATACGCAGTATTTT.

This chain uses TRBV12-3 or TRBV12-4 with TRBJ1-2; TRBD1 aligns across 7 bases. The V gene end was trimmed by 6 bases and the J gene end by 8 bases; junction bases not matched to a gene: 9. The CDR3 extends over 13 amino acids. The CDR3 bases are TGTGCCAGCAGAACTAATACAGGGGTAGGCTACACCTTC. Translation gives CASRTNTGVGYTF.

The chain employs TRBV2 and TRBJ1-2, with 9 bases aligning to TRBD1. V was pared by 2 bases and J by 8 bases, with 9 bases of the junction left unmatched. This CDR3 comprises 15 residues. Germline V gene data show CDR1 as SNHLY and CDR2 as FYNNEI. CDR3 nucleotide sequence: TGTGCCAGCAGTGAATCGTACAGGGGGCTAGAGGGCTACACCTTC. This codes for CASSESYRGLEGYTF.

This clonotype came up a few times. The chain is built from TRBV12-3 or TRBV12-4 and TRBJ2-1; 7 bases are a match to TRBD2. This CDR3 has 15 amino acids. J gave up 7 bases and V 8 bases, and 14 bases lay outside the gene matches. The chain's CDR3 is CASRLWGEGWNEQFF. CDR3 nucleotide sequence: TGTGCCAGCCGCCTATGGGGGGAGGGTTGGAATGAGCAGTTCTTC.

The chain is built from TRBV5-1 and TRBJ2-1; 11 bases align to TRBD2. The CDR3 spans 16 residues. Germline loops: CDR1 SGHRS, CDR2 YFSETQ. J was trimmed by 9 bases and V by 0 bases; bases with no gene match: 8. The DNA for the CDR3 is TGCGCCAGCAGCTTGGAGGTAGCGGGGGGGATAAGTGAGCAGTTCTTC. Translation gives CASSLEVAGGISEQFF. The complete variable domain, with remaining parts taken from reference TRBV5-1 and TRBJ2-1, reads KAGVTQTPRYLIKTRGQQVTLSCSPISGHRSVSWYQQTPGQGLQFLFEYFSETQRNKGNFPGRFSGRQFSNSRSEMNVSTLELGDSALYLCASSLEVAGGISEQFFGPGTRLTVL.

The count of this clonotype is one. The chain combines TRBV10-1 with TRBJ2-1; 7 nucleotides align to TRBD2. CDR1 and CDR2 from the germline V gene are WNHNN and SYGVQD (reference sequence). With 5 bases clipped from V and 8 bases from J, the junction kept 12 bases outside the gene matches. CDR3 length: 15 amino acids. CDR3 in DNA: TGCGCCAGCAGTCCCCCTGGGGGGGGAAGGGATGAGCAGTTCTTC. Translation: CASSPPGGGRDEQFF.

Of note for this clonotype: One end of the junction is discordant with germline, which a read error may explain. This rearrangement joins TRBV6-5 to TRBJ2-1, with 12 bases that match TRBD2. CDR1 and CDR2 (germline): MNHEY, SVGAGI. This CDR3 has 16 amino acids. CDR3 nucleotides: TGTGCCAGCAGTGACTCGACTAGCGGGAGCTACAATGAGCAGTTCTTC. Translating it yields CASSDSTSGSYNEQFF.

This chain links TRBV21-1 with TRBJ1-5. TRBV21-1 is a pseudogene. The CDR3 consists of 18 residues. CDR3 coding DNA: TGTGCCAGCAGCAAAGCCCATAGGTGGGCTTATAGCAATCAGCCCCAGCATTTT. Translating gives CASSKAHRWAYSNQPQHF.

The chain employs TRBV25-1 and TRBJ2-7; 9 positions match TRBD1. The J call may be faulty, since TRBJ2-4 better matches the DNA end. The CDR3 is 16 residues long. Germline assignment: CDR1 MGHDK and CDR2 SYGVNS. CDR3 loop: CASGVTGTGAKNIQYF. The DNA for the CDR3 is TGTGCCAGCGGTGTTACCGGGACAGGGGCCAAAAACATTCAGTACTTC.

The chain uses TRBV7-9 and TRBJ2-5; 8 bases match TRBD1. Germline loops: CDR1 SEHNR, CDR2 FQNEAQ (reference sequence). V lost 0 bases, J lost 9 bases, and 3 bases stayed unmatched. The length of the CDR3 is 13 residues. CDR3 residues: CASSLAETGAQYF. In DNA form, the CDR3 reads TGTGCCAGCAGCTTAGCGGAGACAGGGGCCCAGTACTTC.